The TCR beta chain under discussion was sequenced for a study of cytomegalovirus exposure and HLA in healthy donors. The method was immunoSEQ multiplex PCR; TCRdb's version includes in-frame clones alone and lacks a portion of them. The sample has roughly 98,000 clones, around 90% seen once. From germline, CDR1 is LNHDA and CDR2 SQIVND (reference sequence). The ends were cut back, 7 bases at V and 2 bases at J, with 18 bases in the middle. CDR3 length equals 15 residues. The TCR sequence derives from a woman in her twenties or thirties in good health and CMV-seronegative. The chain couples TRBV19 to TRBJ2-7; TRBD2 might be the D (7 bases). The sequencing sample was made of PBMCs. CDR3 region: CASTPKGGTPYEQYF. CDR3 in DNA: TGTGCCAGTACCCCAAAGGGGGGGACGCCCTACGAGCAGTACTTC.